This T cell receptor (beta chain) was sequenced for a study of blood T cell repertoires in COVID-19. Study context: The United States, Italy and Spain provided the acute and convalescent COVID-19 samples.

The germline gives CDR1 LNHDA, CDR2 SQIVND (reference sequence). CDR3 length: 11 residues. Trimming removed 3 bases at V and 6 bases at J, with 4 bases between. Note on this clone: Within the sample, other DNA sequences also encode this same CDR3.

The protocol was immunoSEQ multiplex PCR, while the TCRdb copy is restricted to in-frame clones and leaves out a portion. The sample lists 250,000 or so clones, around three quarters occurring once. The chain combines TRBV19 with TRBJ2-3; D unclear. What was sequenced was peripheral blood. The receptor was derived from a woman aged 80 or over with acute or convalescent COVID-19. The CDR3 coding sequence is TGTGCCAGTAGTATTCGGGATACGCAGTATTTT. Amino acids: CASSIRDTQYF.